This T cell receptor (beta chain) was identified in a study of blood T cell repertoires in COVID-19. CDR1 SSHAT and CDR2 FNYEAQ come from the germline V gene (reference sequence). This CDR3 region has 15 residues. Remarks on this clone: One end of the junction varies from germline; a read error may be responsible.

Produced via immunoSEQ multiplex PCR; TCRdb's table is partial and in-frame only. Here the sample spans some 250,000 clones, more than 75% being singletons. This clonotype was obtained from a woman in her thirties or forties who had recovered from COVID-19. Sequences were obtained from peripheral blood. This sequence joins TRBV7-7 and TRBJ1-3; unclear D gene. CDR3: CASSSREGFGNTIYF. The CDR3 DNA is TGTGCTAGCAGCTCCCGAGAGGGCTTTGGAAACACCATATATTTT.